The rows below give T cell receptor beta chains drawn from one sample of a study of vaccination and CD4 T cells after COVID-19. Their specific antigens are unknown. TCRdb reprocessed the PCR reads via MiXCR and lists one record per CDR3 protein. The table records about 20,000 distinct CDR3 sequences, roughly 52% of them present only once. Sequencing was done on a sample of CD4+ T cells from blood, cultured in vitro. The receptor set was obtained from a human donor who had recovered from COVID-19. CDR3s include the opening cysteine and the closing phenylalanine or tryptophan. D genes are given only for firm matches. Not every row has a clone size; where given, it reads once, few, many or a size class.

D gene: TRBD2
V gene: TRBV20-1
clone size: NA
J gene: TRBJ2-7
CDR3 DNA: TGCAGTGCCCCCAGACTAGCGGGAGTCCCCTACGAGCAGTACTTC
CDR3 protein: CSAPRLAGVPYEQYF

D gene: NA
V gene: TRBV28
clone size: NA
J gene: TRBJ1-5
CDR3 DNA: TGTGCCAGCAGTTCGGCCCCGGGGACGGATAGCAATCAGCCCCAGCATTTT
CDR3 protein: CASSSAPGTDSNQPQHF

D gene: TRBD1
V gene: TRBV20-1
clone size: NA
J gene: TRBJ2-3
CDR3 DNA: TGCAGTGCTACAGCGGACAGGGTCAGCACAGATACGCAGTATTTT
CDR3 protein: CSATADRVSTDTQYF

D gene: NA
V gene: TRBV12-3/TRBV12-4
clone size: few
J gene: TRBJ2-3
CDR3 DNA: TGTGCCAGCAGTGGTTTGTTACGTGGGCAGTATTTT
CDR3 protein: CASSGLLRGQYF

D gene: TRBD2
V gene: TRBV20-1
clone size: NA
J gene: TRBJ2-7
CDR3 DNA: TGCAGTGCTAGAGACCACCTAGCGGGAGTCGAGCAGTACTTC
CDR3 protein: CSARDHLAGVEQYF

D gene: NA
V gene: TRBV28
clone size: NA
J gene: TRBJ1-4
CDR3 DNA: TGTGCCAGCAGTTTATCGGGAGCAACTAATGAAAAACTGTTTTTT
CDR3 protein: CASSLSGATNEKLFF

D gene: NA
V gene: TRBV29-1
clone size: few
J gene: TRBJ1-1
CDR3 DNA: TGCAGCGTTGCGGCCGCAGATTACACTGAAGCTTTCTTT
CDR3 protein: CSVAAADYTEAFF

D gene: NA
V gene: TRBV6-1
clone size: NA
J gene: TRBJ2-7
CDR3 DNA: TGTGCCAGCAGCCCCCCGGCAGGCATGCAGTACTTC
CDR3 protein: CASSPPAGMQYF

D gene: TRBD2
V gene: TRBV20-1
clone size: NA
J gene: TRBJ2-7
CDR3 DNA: TGCAGTGCTAGAGAGGGCGGGAGTTTTCGCGACGAGCAGTACTTC
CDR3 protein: CSAREGGSFRDEQYF

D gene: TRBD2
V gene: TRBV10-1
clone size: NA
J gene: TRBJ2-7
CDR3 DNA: TGCGCCAGGGGACTAGCGGGCGCCTACGAGCAGTACTTC
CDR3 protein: CARGLAGAYEQYF

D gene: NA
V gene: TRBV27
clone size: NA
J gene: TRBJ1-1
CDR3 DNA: TGTGCCAGCAGGTCTCTTCAGAGGAACACTGAAGCTTTCTTT
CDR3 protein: CASRSLQRNTEAFF

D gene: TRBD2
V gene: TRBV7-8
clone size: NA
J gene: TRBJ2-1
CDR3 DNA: TGTGCCAGCAGCATCGGACTAGCGCGCGATGAGCAGTTCTTC
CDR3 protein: CASSIGLARDEQFF

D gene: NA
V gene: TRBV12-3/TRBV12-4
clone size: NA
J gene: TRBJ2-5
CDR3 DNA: TGTGCCAGCAGTTTTGGGGGAGACGAGTACTTC
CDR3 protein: CASSFGGDEYF

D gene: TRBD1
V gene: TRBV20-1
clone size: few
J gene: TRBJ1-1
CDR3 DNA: TGCAGTGCTAGTCCAGGGGGCACTGAAGCTTTCTTT
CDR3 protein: CSASPGGTEAFF

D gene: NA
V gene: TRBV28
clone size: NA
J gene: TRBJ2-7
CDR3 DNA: TGTGCCAGCAGTTTAGAACAGAGAACCTACGAGCAGTACTTC
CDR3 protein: CASSLEQRTYEQYF

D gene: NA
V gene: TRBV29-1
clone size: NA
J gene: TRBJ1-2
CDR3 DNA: TGCAGCGTTGCACAGGGAGCTAACTATGGCTACACCTTC
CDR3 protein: CSVAQGANYGYTF

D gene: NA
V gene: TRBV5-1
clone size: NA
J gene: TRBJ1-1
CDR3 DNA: TGCGCCAGCAGCGCAACCGGGACTGAAGCTTTCTTT
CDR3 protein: CASSATGTEAFF

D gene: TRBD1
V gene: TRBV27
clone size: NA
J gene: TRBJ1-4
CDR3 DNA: TGTGCCAGCAGTTTACGGGACAGGGGAGGAAAACTGTTTTTT
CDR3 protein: CASSLRDRGGKLFF

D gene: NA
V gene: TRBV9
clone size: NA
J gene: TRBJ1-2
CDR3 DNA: TGTGCCAGCAGCGTACAAGGGGGTAGCATCGACTATGGCTACACCTTC
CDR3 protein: CASSVQGGSIDYGYTF

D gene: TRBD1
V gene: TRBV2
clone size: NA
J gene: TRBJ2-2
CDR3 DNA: TGTGCCAGCCGGACAGGGGTTTACACCGGGGAGCTGTTTTTT
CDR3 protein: CASRTGVYTGELFF

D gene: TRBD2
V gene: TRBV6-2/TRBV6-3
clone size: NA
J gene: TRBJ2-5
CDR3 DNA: TGTGCCAGCAGCACTATCCGACTAGCGGGAGTAGTAGAGACCCAGTACTTC
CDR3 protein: CASSTIRLAGVVETQYF

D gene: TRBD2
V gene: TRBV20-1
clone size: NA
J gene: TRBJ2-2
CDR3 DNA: TGCAGTGCTAGAGACTATCGACTAGCGGGAGGGAGCACCGGGGAGCTGTTTTTT
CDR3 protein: CSARDYRLAGGSTGELFF